These 9 T cell receptor beta chains share one sample of origin, sequenced in a study of blood T cell repertoires in COVID-19. Sequencing was performed with immunoSEQ multiplex PCR; in TCRdb, only in-frame clones are kept and a portion is missing. The sample contains approximately 350,000 clones, approximately 88% of which appear only once. The sample consisted of peripheral blood. These receptors were collected from a man in his forties with acute or convalescent COVID-19.

The V and J genes are TRBV29-1 and TRBJ1-1; D gene unclear. V was pared by 3 bases and J by 2 bases, with 7 bases between. The V gene's germline CDR1 is SQVTM and CDR2 ANQGSEA. This CDR3 comprises 12 residues. CDR3 sequence: CSVDGRNTEAFF. The CDR3, as DNA: TGCAGCGTTGATGGGAGAAACACTGAAGCTTTCTTT.

This chain joins TRBV6-2 or TRBV6-3 and TRBJ1-4, with TRBD1 matching over 9 bases. CDR3 length equals 14 residues. Germline-derived CDR1 and CDR2 are MNHEY and SVGEGT. V lost 1 base and J lost 10; bases outside the gene matches: 4. The CDR3 is CASSYWDREGKLFF. The CDR3 nucleotides read TGTGCCAGCAGTTACTGGGACAGGGAGGGAAAACTGTTTTTT.

The chain combines TRBV27 with TRBJ2-5, with TRBD2 identical over 8 bases. There are 17 residues in the CDR3. J gave up 4 bases and V 3 bases, and 13 bases lay outside the gene matches. Germline assignment: CDR1 MNHEY and CDR2 SMNVEV (reference sequence). The CDR3 sequence: CASSLGTPAGVGETQYF. The CDR3 DNA is TGTGCCAGCAGTTTGGGAACGCCAGCGGGAGTGGGAGAGACCCAGTACTTC.

V is TRBV9 and J is TRBJ2-3; D is unresolved. The V gene's germline CDR1 is SGDLS and CDR2 YYNGEE. Trimming took off 4 bases at V and 4 bases at J, with 10 bases between the two ends. This CDR3 has 13 residues. The CDR3 here is CASSPLEADTQYF. DNA of the CDR3: TGTGCCAGCAGCCCCCTAGAGGCAGATACGCAGTATTTT.

The chain is built from TRBV7-2 and TRBJ1-2, with 11 bases fitting TRBD1. The CDR3 is 16 amino acids. CDR1 is SGHTA, CDR2 FQGNSA, per germline. Unmatched junction bases numbered 8, after V lost 5 bases and J lost 3 bases. In DNA, the CDR3 is TGTGCCAGCAGCCCCCGGACAGGGGGCGAGTACTATGGCTACACCTTC. This sequence encodes CASSPRTGGEYYGYTF.

The CDR3 loop is CASSLDRERPQHF. CDR3 sequence (DNA): TGTGCCAGCAGTTTAGACAGGGAGAGGCCCCAGCATTTT. The chain employs TRBV12-3 or TRBV12-4 and TRBJ1-5, with D possibly matching TRBD1 (6 bases). V was shortened by 1 base and J by 9 bases, with 10 bases between the two germline ends. The CDR3 length is 13 residues.

V and J are TRBV12-5 and TRBJ1-1; TRBD1 is a possible D gene (5 bases). V lost 2 bases and J lost 1, with 14 bases in between. Germline assignment: CDR1 LGHNT and CDR2 FRNRAP. The CDR3 runs to 16 residues. CDR3 coding DNA: TGTGCTAGTGGTTTGCTGGGGGGGAGGCGGAACACTGAAGCTTTCTTT. Translated, it gives CASGLLGGRRNTEAFF.

CDR3 amino acids: CASSVGQGEGNTIYF. The CDR3 nucleotides read TGTGCCAGCTCGGTCGGACAGGGGGAAGGAAACACCATATATTTT. The genes are TRBV18 and TRBJ1-3; 10 bases align to TRBD1. V was pared by 6 bases and J by 4 bases, with 6 bases of the junction left unmatched. In germline, CDR1 is KGHSH, CDR2 LQKENI. This CDR3 contains 15 residues.

The chain uses TRBV10-1 and TRBJ1-2; TRBD1 agrees at 7 bases. The CDR3 covers 16 residues. The germline CDR1 and CDR2 sequences are WNHNN and SYGVQD (reference sequence). J gave up 4 bases and V 7 bases, and 15 bases lay outside the gene matches. The CDR3 nucleotides read TGCGCCAGCAACGGGACAGATCTCCTTCTTTTCTATGGCTACACCTTC. Residues: CASNGTDLLLFYGYTF.